This paragraph covers one TCR beta chain sequence. Other DNA sequences of this sample code for an identical CDR3. Germline assignment: CDR1 SGHVS and CDR2 FQNEAQ. This CDR3 has 14 residues. V lost 1 base to trimming and J lost 2 bases, with 9 bases between them. Per the authors' pipeline: Cell counts per sample came from amplifying reference gene primers. Assay: immunoSEQ multiplex PCR; the TCRdb copy retains only in-frame clones and omits some. V and J calls and clone size are copied from that table; D and trimming were computed from the DNA. The profile shows about 160,000 clones, 60% to 85% of them singletons. These data come from a study of blood T cell repertoires in COVID-19. Overall study context: The United States, Italy and Spain were the sources of the acute and convalescent COVID-19 samples.

The source of this sequence is a man aged 60 to 75 with acute or convalescent COVID-19. The specimen was peripheral blood. The chain recombines TRBV7-8 with TRBJ2-7, with a possible D match to TRBD2 (7 bases). The CDR3 is CASSLEGGTYEQYF. The CDR3 coding sequence is TGTGCCAGCAGCTTAGAGGGGGGGACCTACGAGCAGTACTTC.